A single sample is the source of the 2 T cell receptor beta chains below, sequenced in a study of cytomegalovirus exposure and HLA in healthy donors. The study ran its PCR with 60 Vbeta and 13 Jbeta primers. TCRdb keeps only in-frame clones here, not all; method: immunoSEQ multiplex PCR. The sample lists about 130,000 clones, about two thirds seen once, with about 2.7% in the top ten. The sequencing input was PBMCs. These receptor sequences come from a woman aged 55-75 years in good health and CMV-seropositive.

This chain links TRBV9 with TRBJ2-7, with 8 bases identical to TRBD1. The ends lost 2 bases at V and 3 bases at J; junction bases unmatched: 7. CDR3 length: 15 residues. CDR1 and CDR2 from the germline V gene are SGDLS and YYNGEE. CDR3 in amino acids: CASSVGQEGLYEQYF. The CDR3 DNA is TGTGCCAGCAGCGTGGGACAGGAAGGACTCTACGAGCAGTACTTC.

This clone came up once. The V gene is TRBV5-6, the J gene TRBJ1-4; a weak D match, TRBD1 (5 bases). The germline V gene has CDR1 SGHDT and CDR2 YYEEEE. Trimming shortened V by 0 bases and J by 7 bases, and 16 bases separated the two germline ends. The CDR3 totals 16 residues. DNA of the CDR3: TGTGCCAGCAGCTTGGGGCCCCAGGGCATAGCTGAAAAACTGTTTTTT. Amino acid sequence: CASSLGPQGIAEKLFF. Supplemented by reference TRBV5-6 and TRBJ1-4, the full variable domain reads DAGVTQSPTHLIKTRGQQVTLRCSPKSGHDTVSWYQQALGQGPQFIFQYYEEEERQRGNFPDRFSGHQFPNYSSELNVNALLLGDSALYLCASSLGPQGIAEKLFFGSGTQLSVL.